This T cell receptor beta chain stems from a study of T cell repertoires in cytomegalovirus infection. A few counts support this clonotype. The germline V and J ends were trimmed by 3 bases and 1 base, with 10 bases remaining between them. The germline gives CDR1 DFQATT, CDR2 SNEGSKA (reference sequence). The CDR3 runs 14 residues. MiXCR was run by TCRdb on the reads, yielding one entry per CDR3 protein. The sample lists just under 550,000 distinct CDR3 sequences; 26% were seen once. The TCR comes from a human donor in good health (CMV status not recorded). Some clones in this sample may be carry-over from other donors' samples. The sample was PBMCs. The chain employs TRBV20-1 and TRBJ1-5; possible D gene TRBD1, 6 bases. Here the CDR3 DNA reads TGCAGTGCTAGGGGGGGCTCCAGCAATCAGCCCCAGCATTTT. Translating gives CSARGGSSNQPQHF.